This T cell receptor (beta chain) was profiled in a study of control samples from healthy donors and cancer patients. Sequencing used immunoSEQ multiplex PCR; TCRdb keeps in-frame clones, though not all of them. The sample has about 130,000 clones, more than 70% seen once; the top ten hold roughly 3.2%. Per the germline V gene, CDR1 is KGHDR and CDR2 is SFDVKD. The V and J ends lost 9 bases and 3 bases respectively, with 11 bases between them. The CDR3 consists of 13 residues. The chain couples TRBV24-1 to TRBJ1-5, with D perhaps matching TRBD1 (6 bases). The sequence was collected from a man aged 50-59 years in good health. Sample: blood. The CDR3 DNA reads TGTGCCACCCGACAGGACCTCAATCAGCCCCAGCATTTT. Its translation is CATRQDLNQPQHF.